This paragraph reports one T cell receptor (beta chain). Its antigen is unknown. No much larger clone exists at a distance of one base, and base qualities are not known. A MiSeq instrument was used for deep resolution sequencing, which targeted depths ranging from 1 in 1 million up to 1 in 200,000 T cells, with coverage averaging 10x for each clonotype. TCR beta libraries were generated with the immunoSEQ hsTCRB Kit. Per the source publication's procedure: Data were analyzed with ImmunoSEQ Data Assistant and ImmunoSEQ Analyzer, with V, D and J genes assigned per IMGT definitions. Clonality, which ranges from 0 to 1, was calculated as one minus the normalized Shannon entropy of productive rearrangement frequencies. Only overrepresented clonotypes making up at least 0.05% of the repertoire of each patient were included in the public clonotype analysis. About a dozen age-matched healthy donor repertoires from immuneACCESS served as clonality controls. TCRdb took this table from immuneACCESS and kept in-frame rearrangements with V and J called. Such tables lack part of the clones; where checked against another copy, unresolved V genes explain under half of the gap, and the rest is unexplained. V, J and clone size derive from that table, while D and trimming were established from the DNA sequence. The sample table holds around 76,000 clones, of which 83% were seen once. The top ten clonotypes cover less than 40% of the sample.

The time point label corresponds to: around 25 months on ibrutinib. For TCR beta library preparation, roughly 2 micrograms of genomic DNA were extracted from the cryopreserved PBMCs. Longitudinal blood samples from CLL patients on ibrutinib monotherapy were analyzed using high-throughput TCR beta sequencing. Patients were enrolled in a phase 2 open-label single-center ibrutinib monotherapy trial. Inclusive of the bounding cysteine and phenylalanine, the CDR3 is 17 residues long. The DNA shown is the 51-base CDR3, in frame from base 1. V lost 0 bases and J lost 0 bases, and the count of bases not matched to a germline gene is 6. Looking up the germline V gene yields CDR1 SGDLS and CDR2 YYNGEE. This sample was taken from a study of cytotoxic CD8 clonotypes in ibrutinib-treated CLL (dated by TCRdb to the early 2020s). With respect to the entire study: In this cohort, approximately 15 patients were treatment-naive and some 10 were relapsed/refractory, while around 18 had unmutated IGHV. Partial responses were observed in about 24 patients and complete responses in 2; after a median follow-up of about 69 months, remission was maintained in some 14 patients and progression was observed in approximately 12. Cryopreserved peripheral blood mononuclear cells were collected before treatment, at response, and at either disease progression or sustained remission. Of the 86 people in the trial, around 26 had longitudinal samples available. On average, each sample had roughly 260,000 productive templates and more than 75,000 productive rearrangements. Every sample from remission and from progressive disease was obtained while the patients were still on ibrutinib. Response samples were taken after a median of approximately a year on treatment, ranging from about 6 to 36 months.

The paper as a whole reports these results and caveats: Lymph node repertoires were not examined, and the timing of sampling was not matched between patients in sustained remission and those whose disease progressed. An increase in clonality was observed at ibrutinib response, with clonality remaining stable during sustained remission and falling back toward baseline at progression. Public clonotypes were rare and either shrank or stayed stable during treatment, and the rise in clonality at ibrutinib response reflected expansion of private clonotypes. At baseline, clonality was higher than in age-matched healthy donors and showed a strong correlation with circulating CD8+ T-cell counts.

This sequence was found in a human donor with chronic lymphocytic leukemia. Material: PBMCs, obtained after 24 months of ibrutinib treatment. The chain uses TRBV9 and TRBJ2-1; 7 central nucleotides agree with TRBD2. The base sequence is TGTGCCAGCAGCGTAGAGGGAGGGCCGTTCTCCTACAATGAGCAGTTCTTC. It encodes CASSVEGGPFSYNEQFF.